This T cell receptor (beta chain) comes out of a study of blood T cell repertoires in COVID-19. The recovered donors of Cohort 3 showed two negative PCRs, clearance, or symptom resolution. Clones were sequenced by immunoSEQ multiplex PCR, and TCRdb holds only the in-frame ones, with some missing. The sample lists roughly 300,000 clones; roughly 85% were seen once. Trimming shortened V by 0 bases and J by 4 bases, and 13 bases separated the two germline ends. The germline V gene encodes CDR1 SGHKS and CDR2 YYEKEE (reference sequence). The CDR3 is 15 residues long. Specimen: PBMCs or T cells enriched from blood (not recorded which). This chain joins TRBV5-5 and TRBJ1-2, with D possibly TRBD1 on 6 matching bases. The receptor comes from a woman in her fifties or sixties who had recovered from COVID-19. The chain's CDR3 is CASSLEGTLSYGYTF. The CDR3 bases are TGTGCCAGCAGCTTGGAGGGGACACTGTCCTATGGCTACACCTTC.